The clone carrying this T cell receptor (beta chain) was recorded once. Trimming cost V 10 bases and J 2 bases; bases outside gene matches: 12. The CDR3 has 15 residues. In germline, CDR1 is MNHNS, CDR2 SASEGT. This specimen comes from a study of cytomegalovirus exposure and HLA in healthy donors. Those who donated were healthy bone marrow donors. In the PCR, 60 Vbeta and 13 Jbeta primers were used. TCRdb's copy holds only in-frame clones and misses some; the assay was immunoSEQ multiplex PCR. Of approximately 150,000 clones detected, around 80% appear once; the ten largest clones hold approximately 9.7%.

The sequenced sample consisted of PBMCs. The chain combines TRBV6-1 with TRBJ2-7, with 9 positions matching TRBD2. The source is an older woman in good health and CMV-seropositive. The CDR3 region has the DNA TGTGCCACCCAGAAAAGGACTAGCGATACCTACGAGCAGTACTTC. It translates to CATQKRTSDTYEQYF.